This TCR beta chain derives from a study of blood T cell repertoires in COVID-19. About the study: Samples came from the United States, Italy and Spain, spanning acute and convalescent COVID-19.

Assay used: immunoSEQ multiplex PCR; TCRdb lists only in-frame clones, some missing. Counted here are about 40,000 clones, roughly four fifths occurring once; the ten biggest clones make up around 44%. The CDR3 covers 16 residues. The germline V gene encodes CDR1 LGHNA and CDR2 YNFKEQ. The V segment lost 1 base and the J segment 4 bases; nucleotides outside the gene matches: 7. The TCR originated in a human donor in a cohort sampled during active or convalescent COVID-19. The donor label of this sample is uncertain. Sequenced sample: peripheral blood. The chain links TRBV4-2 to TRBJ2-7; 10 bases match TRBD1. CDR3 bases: TGTGCCAGCAGCCAAGTGTCCGGGACAGGGGATTACGAGCAGTACTTC. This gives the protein CASSQVSGTGDYEQYF.